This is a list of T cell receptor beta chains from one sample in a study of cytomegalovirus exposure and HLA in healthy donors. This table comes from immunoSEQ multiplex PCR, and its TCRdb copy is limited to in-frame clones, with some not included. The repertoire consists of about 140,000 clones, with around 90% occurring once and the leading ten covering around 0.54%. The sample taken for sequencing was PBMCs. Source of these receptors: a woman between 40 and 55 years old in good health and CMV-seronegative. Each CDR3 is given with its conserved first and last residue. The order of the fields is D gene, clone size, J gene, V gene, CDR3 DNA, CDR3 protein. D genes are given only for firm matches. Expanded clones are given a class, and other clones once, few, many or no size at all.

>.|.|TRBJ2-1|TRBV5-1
TGCGCCAGCAGCGAGGCCTCCCCAGGGTACAATGAGCAGTTCTTC
CASSEASPGYNEQFF
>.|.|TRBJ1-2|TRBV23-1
TGCGCCAGCAGTCAAGGCAGGGATGGGGTCTATGGCTACACCTTC
CASSQGRDGVYGYTF
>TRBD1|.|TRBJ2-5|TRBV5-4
TGTGCCAGCAGCGGACAGGGGACCGGAGAGACCCAGTACTTC
CASSGQGTGETQYF
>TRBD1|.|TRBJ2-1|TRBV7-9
TGTGCCTGCCGGGACAGGGTTAGCAATGAGCAGTTCTTC
CACRDRVSNEQFF
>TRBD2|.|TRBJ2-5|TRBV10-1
TGCGCCAGCAGCTGCACTAGCGGGGAAGAGACCCAGTACTTC
CASSCTSGEETQYF
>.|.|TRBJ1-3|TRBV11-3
TGTGCCAGCAGTCGCCAGGGATCCTCTGGAAACACCATATATTTT
CASSRQGSSGNTIYF
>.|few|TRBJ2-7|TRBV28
TGTGCCAGCAGTTTAGTGGGGCCCTACGAGCAGTACTTC
CASSLVGPYEQYF
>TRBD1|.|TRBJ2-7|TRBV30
TGTGCCTGGAGTGCAGGGGACAGGCAACAGTACTTC
CAWSAGDRQQYF
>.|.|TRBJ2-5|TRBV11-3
TGTGCCAGCAGCTCCAGCGGCTACCAAGAGACCCAGTACTTC
CASSSSGYQETQYF
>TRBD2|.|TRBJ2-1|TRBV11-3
TGTGCCAGCACCGAAAGACTAGCGGCCTACAATGAGCAGTTCTTC
CASTERLAAYNEQFF
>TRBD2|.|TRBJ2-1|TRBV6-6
TGTGCCAGCAGTTACCCGGCCGGGACTAGCGTCGGTGAGCAGTTCTTC
CASSYPAGTSVGEQFF
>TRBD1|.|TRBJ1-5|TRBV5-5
TGTGCCAGCAGCTCTAATCCGGGACAGGGCCCCGATCAGCCCCAGCATTTT
CASSSNPGQGPDQPQHF
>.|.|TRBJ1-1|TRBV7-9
TGTGCCAGCAGCTTCCGGGGACAAATGAACACTGAAGCTTTCTTT
CASSFRGQMNTEAFF
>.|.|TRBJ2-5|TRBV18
TGTGCCAGCTCTGCAGGGATCCAAGAGACCCAGTACTTC
CASSAGIQETQYF
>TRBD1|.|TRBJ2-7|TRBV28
TGTGCCAGCAGTTTATACTCCGGGACAGTGAACTACGAGCAGTACTTC
CASSLYSGTVNYEQYF
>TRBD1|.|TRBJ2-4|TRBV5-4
TGTGCCAGCAGCTCTCTAGGGACAGGCGAAAACATTCAGTACTTC
CASSSLGTGENIQYF
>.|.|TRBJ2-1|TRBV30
TGTGCCTGGAGCAGCGGACGAACCGACAATGAGCAGTTCTTC
CAWSSGRTDNEQFF
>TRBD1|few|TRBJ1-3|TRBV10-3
TGTGCCATCAGCCCAGGGGGGAGCTCTGGAAACACCATATATTTT
CAISPGGSSGNTIYF
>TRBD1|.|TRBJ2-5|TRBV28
TGTGCCAGCAGTTCACTGGGACAGGGTAAAGAGACCCAGTACTTC
CASSSLGQGKETQYF
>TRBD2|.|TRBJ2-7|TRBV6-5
TGTGCCAGCAGTTACTCGATTCGCGGGGGGCGAGGCGAGCAGTACTTC
CASSYSIRGGRGEQYF
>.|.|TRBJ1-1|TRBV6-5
TGTGCCAGCAGTTACTCGCAGGGAGGTACTGAAGCTTTCTTT
CASSYSQGGTEAFF
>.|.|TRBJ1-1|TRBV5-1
TGCGCCAGCAGCTTAGCAGGGAATTTGCGGAACACTGAAGCTTTCTTT
CASSLAGNLRNTEAFF
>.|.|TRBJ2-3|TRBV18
TGTGCCAGCTCCCCCGGGATAGCCACAGATACGCAGTATTTT
CASSPGIATDTQYF
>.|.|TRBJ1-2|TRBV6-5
TGTGCCAGCAGTTACTCGAGGCATCAGACCTTCTACACCTTC
CASSYSRHQTFYTF
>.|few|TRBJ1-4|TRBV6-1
TGTGCCAGCAGTGAAAGCAGGGGAAGTGAAAAACTGTTTTTT
CASSESRGSEKLFF
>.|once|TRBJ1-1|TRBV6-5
TGTGCCAGCAGAAGAGGGTATACTGGGGTCACTGAAGCTTTCTTT
CASRRGYTGVTEAFF
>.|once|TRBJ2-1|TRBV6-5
TGTGCCAGCAGTTCGGACAGTTCCTACAATGAGCAGTTCTTC
CASSSDSSYNEQFF
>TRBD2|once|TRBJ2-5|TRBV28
TGTGCCAGCAGCTCCCTGTCGGCTCCGGAGCGGGAGCAAGAGACCCAGTACTTC
CASSSLSAPEREQETQYF
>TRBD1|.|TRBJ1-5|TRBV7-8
TGTGCCAGCAGCTTAGGGGTGACAGGGGTTTATAGCAATCAGCCCCAGCATTTT
CASSLGVTGVYSNQPQHF
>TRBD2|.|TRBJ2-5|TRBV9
TGTGCCAGCAGCGTGGGAGGGACTAGGGCATTCGAGACCCAGTACTTC
CASSVGGTRAFETQYF
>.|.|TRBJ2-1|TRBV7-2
TGTGCCAGCAGCTTAAGCGCCAGGGGCTACAATGAGCAGTTCTTC
CASSLSARGYNEQFF
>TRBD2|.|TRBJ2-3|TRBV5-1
TGCGCCAGCAGCTTACCAGCGGGAGTGATGGATACGCAGTATTTT
CASSLPAGVMDTQYF
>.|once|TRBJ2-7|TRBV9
TGTGCCAGCAGCGAGAGCCCCGGAGGTCTCCACGAGCAGTACTTC
CASSESPGGLHEQYF
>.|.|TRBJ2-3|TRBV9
TGTGCCAGCAGCCCCTCGGTAGATACGCAGTATTTT
CASSPSVDTQYF
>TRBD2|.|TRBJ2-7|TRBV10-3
TGTGCCATCAGTACGCGGGAGGGAGGCGAGCAGTACTTC
CAISTREGGEQYF
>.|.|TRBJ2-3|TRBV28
TGTGCCAGCAGTCTCACAGGGCCGGGGACGCAGTATTTT
CASSLTGPGTQYF
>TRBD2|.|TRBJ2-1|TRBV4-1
TGCGCCAGCAGCCAAGAGGTCTTGGCGGGAGTCGAGCAGTTCTTC
CASSQEVLAGVEQFF
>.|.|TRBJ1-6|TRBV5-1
TGCGCCAGCAGCCTGGACTATAACTCCTATAATTCACCCCTCCACTTT
CASSLDYNSYNSPLHF
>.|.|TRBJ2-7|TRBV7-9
TGTTCCAGCAGCACCTACTACGAGCAGTACTTC
CSSSTYYEQYF
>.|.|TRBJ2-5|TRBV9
TGTGCCAGCAGCGTGAGGGCCGCTCAGGGGGAGACCCAGTACTTC
CASSVRAAQGETQYF
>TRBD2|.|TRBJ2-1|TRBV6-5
TGTGCCAGCAGCCCTGGAGCGGGGTCCTACAATGAGCAGTTCTTC
CASSPGAGSYNEQFF
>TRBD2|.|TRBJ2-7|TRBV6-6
TGTGCCAGCATGCCGACCGGGACTAGCGTCGGCGAGCAGTACTTC
CASMPTGTSVGEQYF
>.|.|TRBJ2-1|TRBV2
TGTGCCAGCAGTGTAGCGCAGATACCCTACAATGAGCAGTTCTTC
CASSVAQIPYNEQFF
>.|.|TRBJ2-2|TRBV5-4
TGTGCCAGCAGCAAATTAGGGGTAGGCGGGGAGCTGTTTTTT
CASSKLGVGGELFF
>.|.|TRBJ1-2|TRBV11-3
TGTGCCAGCAGCCTCACAGGGTTCTATGGCTACACCTTC
CASSLTGFYGYTF
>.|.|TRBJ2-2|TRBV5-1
TGCGCCAGCAGGCATCAGGGGTTCCAGAACACCGGGGAGCTGTTTTTT
CASRHQGFQNTGELFF
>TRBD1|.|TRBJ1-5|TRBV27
TGTGCCAGCAGTCCGGACAGGGGGAGGGAGCCCCAGCATTTT
CASSPDRGREPQHF
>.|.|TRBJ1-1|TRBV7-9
TGTGCCAGCAGAACATCTGGGAACACTGAAGCTTTCTTT
CASRTSGNTEAFF
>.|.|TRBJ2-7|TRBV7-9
TGTGCCAGCAGCCCAGACGGAGGGACAGCGAGCTCCTACGAGCAGTACTTC
CASSPDGGTASSYEQYF
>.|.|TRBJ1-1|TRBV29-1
TGCAGCGTTGGGTCGGTGCTCCCGGGCACTGAAGCTTTCTTT
CSVGSVLPGTEAFF
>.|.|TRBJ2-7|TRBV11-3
TGTGCCAGCAGCTTAGCCCGCGGGGCCTACGAGCAGTACTTC
CASSLARGAYEQYF
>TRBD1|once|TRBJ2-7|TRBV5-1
TGCGCCAGCAGCCCCACAGGGGCCCTCTTGACCTACGAGCAGTACTTC
CASSPTGALLTYEQYF
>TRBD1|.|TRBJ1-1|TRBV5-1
TGCGCCAGCAGCGGGACAGGGGGGGGGATGAACACTGAAGCTTTCTTT
CASSGTGGGMNTEAFF